The T cell receptor beta chain described here comes from a study of control samples from healthy donors and cancer patients (dated by TCRdb to 2019 to 2021). Compared with germline, V lacks 1 base and J lacks 4 bases; bases without a gene match: 7. Reading from cysteine to phenylalanine, the CDR3 counts 15 amino acids. Only the CDR3 region is kept as DNA, spanning 45 bases read in frame from base 1. CDR1 and CDR2, per the germline V gene (reference sequence), are LGHDT and YNNKEL. About this clone: The antigen it recognizes is unknown. Base qualities are missing; no much larger clone stands one base away.

The library was produced with the immunoSEQ multiplex PCR assay. Sourced from immuneACCESS, this table was stored by TCRdb with only in-frame sequences that have V and J called. A share of the clones is absent; for the studies checked, an unresolved V gene accounts for under half, and the remainder has no known explanation. This sample is represented by about 140,000 clones; roughly nine tenths of them were singletons. Approximately 9.4% of the sample goes to the ten largest clones. Material for sequencing was blood. The chain is made from TRBV3-1 (or the pseudogene TRBV3-2) and TRBJ2-7, with TRBD1 matching 7 junction bases. This clonotype originated in a woman in her 30s in good health. The sequence in DNA is TGTGCCAGCAGCCAAGCCCACAGGGGTCGTTACGAGCAGTACTTC. This yields the protein CASSQAHRGRYEQYF.